A selection of T cell receptor beta chains follows, all from one sample in a study of CD8+CD57+ T cells in acquired aplastic anemia. TCRdb processed the reads anew with MiXCR; each CDR3 protein has one entry. The sample lists some 140,000 distinct CDR3 sequences; around 41% were seen once. The sample consisted of sorted CD4+, CD8+, or CD8+CD57+ T cells (not recorded which) from PBMCs. Every receptor here comes from a human donor in good health, serving as a control. Both conserved end residues are part of each CDR3. D genes are given only for firm matches. Expanded clones get a size class; other rows say once, few or many, or leave the size out.

>.|TRBJ1-6|.|TRBV2|12
CASSVVRDALHF
TGTGCCAGCAGTGTGGTTCGGGACGCCCTCCACTTT
>TRBD1|TRBJ2-7|many|TRBV12-5|15
CASGTGDRGTYEQYF
TGTGCTAGTGGCACCGGGGACAGGGGGACCTACGAGCAGTACTTC
>.|TRBJ1-2|.|TRBV2|12
CASSSTNYGYTF
TGTGCCAGCAGCTCGACTAACTATGGCTACACCTTC
>TRBD1|TRBJ2-5|.|TRBV2|15
CASSYLGQGQETQYF
TGTGCCAGCAGTTACCTTGGACAGGGCCAAGAGACCCAGTACTTC
>.|TRBJ2-1|.|TRBV24-1|13
CATSDGWYNEQFF
TGTGCCACCAGTGATGGGTGGTACAATGAGCAGTTCTTC
>TRBD2|TRBJ2-7|many|TRBV6-5|18
CASSYLRLAGGRSYEQYF
TGTGCCAGCAGTTATTTGAGACTAGCGGGGGGGCGGTCCTACGAGCAGTACTTC
>.|TRBJ2-3|.|TRBV29-1|13
CSVEGSFTDTQYF
TGCAGCGTTGAAGGGAGTTTCACAGATACGCAGTATTTT
>.|TRBJ2-2|.|TRBV25-1|12
CASSRGTGELFF
TGTGCCAGCAGCCGTGGCACCGGGGAGCTGTTTTTT
>.|TRBJ1-1|many|TRBV19|13
CASRGHLNTEAFF
TGTGCCAGTAGGGGACATCTGAACACTGAAGCTTTCTTT
>.|TRBJ1-5|many|TRBV19|16
CASRMGGGEYNQPQHF
TGTGCCAGTAGGATGGGGGGGGGAGAGTACAATCAGCCCCAGCATTTT
>TRBD1|TRBJ2-7|.|TRBV7-2|14
CASSYRGPSYEQYF
TGTGCCAGCAGCTACAGGGGGCCCTCCTACGAGCAGTACTTC
>.|TRBJ1-5|.|TRBV24-1|14
CATSRAGNNQPQHF
TGTGCCACCAGTAGGGCGGGGAACAATCAGCCCCAGCATTTT
>.|TRBJ1-2|many|TRBV6-1|13
CASSESGSYGYTF
TGTGCCAGCAGTGAGTCGGGATCCTATGGCTACACCTTC
>TRBD2|TRBJ2-3|.|TRBV2|17
CAIGLLAGGTSTDTQYF
TGTGCCATCGGCCTACTAGCGGGGGGAACTAGCACAGATACGCAGTATTTT
>.|TRBJ2-1|.|TRBV5-4|16
CASSLGVGMTYNEQFF
TGTGCCAGCAGCTTGGGGGTAGGGATGACCTACAATGAGCAGTTCTTC
>.|TRBJ1-2|many|TRBV5-1|16
CASSPSLQDRSYGYTF
TGCGCCAGCAGCCCCTCCCTGCAAGACAGATCCTATGGCTACACCTTC
>.|TRBJ1-1|few|TRBV28|16
CASKLPTGSGRTEAFF
TGTGCCAGCAAACTACCCACAGGGTCGGGGAGGACTGAAGCTTTCTTT
>.|TRBJ2-5|many|TRBV20-1|13
CSASSRVQETQYF
TGCAGTGCTAGTTCTAGGGTCCAAGAGACCCAGTACTTC
>.|TRBJ1-1|many|TRBV7-9|12
CASIKGSTEAFF
TGTGCCAGCATCAAGGGGTCCACTGAAGCTTTCTTT
>.|TRBJ2-3|.|TRBV10-3|19
CAISYSKQVVLICTYTQYF
TGTGCCATCAGTTACTCGAAGCAGGTGGTGCTGATATGCACATATACGCAGTATTTT
>.|TRBJ1-5|few|TRBV18|15
CASSPEGHPNQPQHF
TGTGCCAGCTCACCCGAGGGACACCCGAATCAGCCCCAGCATTTT
>TRBD1|TRBJ2-7|many|TRBV2|12
CASSRDRREQYF
TGTGCCAGCAGCCGGGACAGGCGCGAGCAGTACTTC
>.|TRBJ1-1|.|TRBV20-1|14
CSARSGVSNTEAFF
TGCAGTGCTAGAAGCGGAGTTTCGAACACTGAAGCTTTCTTT
>.|TRBJ2-7|.|TRBV15|14
CATSRRGAWAEQYF
TGTGCCACCAGCAGAAGGGGCGCTTGGGCCGAGCAGTACTTC
>TRBD1|TRBJ2-1|.|TRBV5-1|15
CASSLVGQGNNEQFF
TGCGCCAGCAGCTTGGTCGGACAGGGGAACAATGAGCAGTTCTTC
>TRBD2|TRBJ2-1|.|TRBV5-6|17
CASSLEAGGPGLYEQFF
TGTGCCAGCAGCTTAGAGGCGGGAGGGCCGGGATTGTATGAGCAGTTCTTC
>.|TRBJ2-1|many|TRBV27|17
CASSIATPLRHYNEQFF
TGTGCCAGCAGTATCGCAACCCCTCTCCGCCACTACAATGAGCAGTTCTTC
>.|TRBJ2-1|many|TRBV2|13
CASSEDGYNEQFF
TGTGCCAGCAGTGAAGACGGATACAATGAGCAGTTCTTC
>TRBD2|TRBJ2-1|many|TRBV19|16
CASSIGLTSGNNEQFF
TGTGCCAGTAGTATTGGTCTCACTAGCGGCAACAATGAGCAGTTCTTC
>.|TRBJ2-7|.|TRBV6-1|14
CASEAPGLTYEQYF
TGTGCCAGCGAAGCGCCGGGACTCACCTACGAGCAGTACTTC
>TRBD2|TRBJ2-3|.|TRBV20-1|14
CSARASGGADTQYF
TGCAGTGCTAGAGCTAGCGGGGGGGCCGATACGCAGTATTTT
>TRBD1|TRBJ1-2|.|TRBV7-9|14
CASSLSTGTVGYTF
TGTGCCAGCAGCTTATCTACAGGGACAGTTGGCTACACCTTC
>.|TRBJ1-2|.|TRBV2|13
CASMSEASFGYTF
TGTGCCAGCATGTCGGAGGCATCTTTTGGCTACACCTTC
>.|TRBJ1-1|.|TRBV19|13
CASSITQSTEAFF
TGTGCCAGTAGTATAACCCAATCCACTGAAGCTTTCTTT
>.|TRBJ1-2|many|TRBV6-4|16
CASSEFEVVGPDGYTF
TGTGCCAGCAGTGAATTTGAAGTCGTGGGTCCGGATGGCTACACCTTC
>.|TRBJ2-3|many|TRBV7-9|13
CASSLTTSDTQYF
TGTGCCAGCAGCTTAACTACCTCAGATACGCAGTATTTT
>TRBD2|TRBJ2-7|.|TRBV20-1|16
CSARDTRTSVGYEQYF
TGCAGTGCTAGGGACACGAGGACTAGCGTAGGCTACGAGCAGTACTTC
>TRBD2|TRBJ2-1|many|TRBV19|16
CASSPVRASGSNEQFF
TGTGCCAGTAGTCCCGTAAGGGCTAGCGGGAGCAATGAGCAGTTCTTC
>.|TRBJ1-3|few|TRBV10-3|15
CAISERGSSGNTIYF
TGTGCCATCAGTGAGAGGGGTTCCTCTGGAAACACCATATATTTT
>.|TRBJ2-1|.|TRBV7-9|14
CASSLVAGRNEQFF
TGTGCCAGCAGCTTAGTTGCGGGCCGAAATGAGCAGTTCTTC